This TCR beta chain was sequenced in a study of blood T cell repertoires in COVID-19. Study-level background: Nucleic acid was either cDNA or gDNA, and it came from T cells, B-cell-depleted T cells, or PBMCs.

Per the germline V gene, CDR1 is MNHEY and CDR2 is SVGAGI. The CDR3 has 15 amino acids. Deletions cut 2 bases from V and 5 bases from J, with 12 bases between. Original data processing: Using reference gene primer amplification, nucleated cell counts were estimated. The assay was immunoSEQ multiplex PCR, and TCRdb's table has in-frame clones only and misses some. The V and J calls and clone size were taken over from that table, and D and trimming were inferred from the DNA. Among approximately 200,000 clones listed, more than 75% were seen once. The TCR was taken from a man aged 50 to 59 with acute or convalescent COVID-19. The J gene is TRBJ1-4, the V gene TRBV6-5; tentatively, D is TRBD1 (6 bases). Source material: peripheral blood. The CDR3 is CASSYGDRLNEKLFF. As DNA, the CDR3 is TGTGCCAGCAGTTACGGTGACAGGTTAAATGAAAAACTGTTTTTT.